This TCR beta chain was obtained from a study of shared clonotypes between healthy human individuals. There are a few counts of this clone. Its antigen is unknown. The authors ran the assay at deep level. The method was immunoSEQ multiplex PCR; TCRdb's version includes in-frame clones alone and lacks a portion of them. Found here are over 300,000 clones, roughly 87% of them singletons; the top ten hold around 15%. Study findings and constraints: Specimens sampled were limited to blood, with tissue repertoires likely differing. Estimated clonotype richness was generally higher in naive than memory subsets.

The clonotype was recovered from a man between 18 and 35 years old in good health. The sequencing sample was made of memory CD8+ T cells sorted from blood. The subset here: CD45RO+ cells pooled with CCR7-negative TemRA cells.

The CDR3 coding sequence is TGTGCCTGGAGATTCAGGGAAGGTGGCTACACCTTC. Amino acid sequence: CAWRFREGGYTF. The chain combines TRBV30 with TRBJ1-2; possible D gene TRBD1, 5 bases. This CDR3 has 12 residues. Germline CDR1 reads GTSNPN; CDR2 reads SVGIG (reference sequence). Trimming took off 3 bases at V and 7 bases at J, with 12 bases between the two ends.